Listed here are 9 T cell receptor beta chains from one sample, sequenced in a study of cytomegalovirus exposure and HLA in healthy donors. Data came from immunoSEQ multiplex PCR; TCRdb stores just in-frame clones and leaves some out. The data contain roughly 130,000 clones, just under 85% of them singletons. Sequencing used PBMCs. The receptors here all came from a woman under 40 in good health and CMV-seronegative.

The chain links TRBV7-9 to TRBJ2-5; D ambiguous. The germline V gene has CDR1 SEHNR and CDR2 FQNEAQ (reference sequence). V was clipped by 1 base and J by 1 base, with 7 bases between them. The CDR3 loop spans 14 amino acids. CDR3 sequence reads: CASSLDRAQETQYF. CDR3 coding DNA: TGTGCCAGCAGCTTAGACAGAGCCCAAGAGACCCAGTACTTC.

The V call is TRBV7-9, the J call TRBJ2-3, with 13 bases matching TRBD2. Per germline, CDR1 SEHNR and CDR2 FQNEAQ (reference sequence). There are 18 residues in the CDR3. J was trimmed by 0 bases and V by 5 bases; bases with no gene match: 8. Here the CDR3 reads CASSTGTSGDVSTDTQYF. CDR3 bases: TGTGCCAGCAGCACCGGGACTAGCGGGGATGTCAGCACAGATACGCAGTATTTT.

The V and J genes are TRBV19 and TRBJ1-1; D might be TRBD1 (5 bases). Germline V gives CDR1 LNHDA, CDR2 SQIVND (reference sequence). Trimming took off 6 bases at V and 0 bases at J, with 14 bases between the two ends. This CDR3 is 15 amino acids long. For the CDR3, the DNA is TGTGCCAGTAGCCGCTCGGGGGGGGTGAACACTGAAGCTTTCTTT. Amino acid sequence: CASSRSGGVNTEAFF.

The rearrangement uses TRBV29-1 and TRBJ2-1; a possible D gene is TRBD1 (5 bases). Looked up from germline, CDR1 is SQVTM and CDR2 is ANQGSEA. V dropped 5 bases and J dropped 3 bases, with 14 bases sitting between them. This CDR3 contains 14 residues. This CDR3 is CSVRGVGVYNEQFF. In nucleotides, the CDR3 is TGCAGCGTTAGAGGAGTAGGGGTCTACAATGAGCAGTTCTTC.

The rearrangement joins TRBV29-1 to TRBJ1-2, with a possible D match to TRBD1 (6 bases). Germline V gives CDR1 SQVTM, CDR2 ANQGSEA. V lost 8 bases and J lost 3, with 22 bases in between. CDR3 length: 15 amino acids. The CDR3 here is CSPFMGRQEYYGYTF. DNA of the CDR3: TGCAGCCCATTCATGGGTAGACAGGAATACTATGGCTACACCTTC.

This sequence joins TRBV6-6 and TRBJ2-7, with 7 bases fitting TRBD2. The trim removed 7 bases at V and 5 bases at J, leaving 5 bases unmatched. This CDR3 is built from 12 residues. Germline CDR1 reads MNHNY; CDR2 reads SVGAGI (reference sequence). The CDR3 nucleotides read TGTGCCAGCACAACTAGCGATCACGAGCAGTACTTC. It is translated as CASTTSDHEQYF.

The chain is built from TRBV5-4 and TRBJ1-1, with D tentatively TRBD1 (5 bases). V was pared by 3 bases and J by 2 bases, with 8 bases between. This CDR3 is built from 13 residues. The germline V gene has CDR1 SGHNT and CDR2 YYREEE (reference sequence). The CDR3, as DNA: TGTGCCAGCAGCTCAGGGCCTAACACTGAAGCTTTCTTT. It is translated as CASSSGPNTEAFF.

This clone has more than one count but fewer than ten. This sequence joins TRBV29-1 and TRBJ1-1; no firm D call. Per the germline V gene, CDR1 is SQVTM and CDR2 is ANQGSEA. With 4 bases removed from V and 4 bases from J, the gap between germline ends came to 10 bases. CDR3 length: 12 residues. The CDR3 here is CSVVFGGTEAFF. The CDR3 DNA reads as TGCAGCGTTGTTTTTGGCGGCACTGAAGCTTTCTTT. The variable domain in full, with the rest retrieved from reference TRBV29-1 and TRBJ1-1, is SAVISQKPSRDICQRGTSLTIQCQVDSQVTMMFWYRQQPGQSLTLIATANQGSEATYESGFVIDKFPISRPNLTFSTLTVSNMSPEDSSIYLCSVVFGGTEAFFGQGTRLTVV.

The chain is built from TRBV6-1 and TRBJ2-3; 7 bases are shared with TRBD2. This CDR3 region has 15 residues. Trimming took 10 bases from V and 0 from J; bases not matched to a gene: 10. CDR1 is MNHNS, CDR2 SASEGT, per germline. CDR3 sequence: CAIREDITSTDTQYF. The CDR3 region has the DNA TGTGCCATCCGGGAGGACATAACTAGCACAGATACGCAGTATTTT.